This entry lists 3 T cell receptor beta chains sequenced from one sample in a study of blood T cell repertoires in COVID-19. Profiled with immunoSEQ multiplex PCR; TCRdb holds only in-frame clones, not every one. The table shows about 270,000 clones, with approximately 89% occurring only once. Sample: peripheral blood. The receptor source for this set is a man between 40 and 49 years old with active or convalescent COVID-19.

The CDR3 DNA reads TGTGCCAGCAGCTCGGGACAGGGGAATCAGCCCCAGCATTTT. Protein product: CASSSGQGNQPQHF. This rearrangement joins TRBV7-3 to TRBJ1-5; TRBD1 agrees at 10 bases. Germline lookup yields CDR1 SGHTA and CDR2 FQGTGA. The V segment lost 4 bases and the J segment 4 bases; nucleotides outside the gene matches: 1. The CDR3 has 14 amino acids. Variable domain in full (rest from reference TRBV7-3 and TRBJ1-5): GAGVSQTPSNKVTEKGKYVELRCDPISGHTALYWYRQSLGQGPEFLIYFQGTGAADDSGLPNDRFFAVRPEGSVSTLKIQRTERGDSAVYLCASSSGQGNQPQHFGDGTRLSIL.

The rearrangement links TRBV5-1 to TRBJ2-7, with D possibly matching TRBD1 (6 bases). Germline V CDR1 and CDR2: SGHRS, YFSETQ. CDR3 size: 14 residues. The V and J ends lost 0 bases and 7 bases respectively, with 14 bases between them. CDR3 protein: CASSLGQGSGEQYF. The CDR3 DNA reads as TGCGCCAGCAGCTTGGGTCAGGGGTCGGGTGAGCAGTACTTC.

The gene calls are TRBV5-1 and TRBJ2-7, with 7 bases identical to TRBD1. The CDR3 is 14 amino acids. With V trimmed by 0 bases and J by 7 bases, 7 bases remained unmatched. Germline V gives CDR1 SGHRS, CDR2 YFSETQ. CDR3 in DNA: TGCGCCAGCAGCTTGGGGGACAGTGGGGAGGAGCAGTACTTC. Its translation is CASSLGDSGEEQYF. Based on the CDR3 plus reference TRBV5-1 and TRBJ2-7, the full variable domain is KAGVTQTPRYLIKTRGQQVTLSCSPISGHRSVSWYQQTPGQGLQFLFEYFSETQRNKGNFPGRFSGRQFSNSRSEMNVSTLELGDSALYLCASSLGDSGEEQYFGPGTRLTVT.